This T cell receptor beta chain came from a study of shared clonotypes between healthy human individuals. Between the trimmed V and J ends, which lost 0 bases and 5 bases, there was a span of 14 bases. The CDR3 is 15 residues long. The V gene's germline CDR1 is MGHRA and CDR2 YSYEKL. CD45RO negativity and positive selection for CCR7 defined naive CD8 cells, a population that excluded terminally differentiated effector memory CD45RA+ cells. The data were produced by immunoSEQ multiplex PCR, yet TCRdb's version contains in-frame clones alone and is incomplete. Among millions of clones, roughly 94% were seen once, and the ten largest hold roughly 1%. This clone has only one observation.

Sequencing input: naive CD8+ T cells sorted from blood. The sequence was collected from a man between 18 and 35 years old in good health. The rearrangement joins TRBV4-1 to TRBJ2-7; D is unclear. As DNA, the CDR3 is TGCGCCAGCAGCCAAGAGGCACCAGTTGGCCACGAGCAGTACTTC. This codes for CASSQEAPVGHEQYF.